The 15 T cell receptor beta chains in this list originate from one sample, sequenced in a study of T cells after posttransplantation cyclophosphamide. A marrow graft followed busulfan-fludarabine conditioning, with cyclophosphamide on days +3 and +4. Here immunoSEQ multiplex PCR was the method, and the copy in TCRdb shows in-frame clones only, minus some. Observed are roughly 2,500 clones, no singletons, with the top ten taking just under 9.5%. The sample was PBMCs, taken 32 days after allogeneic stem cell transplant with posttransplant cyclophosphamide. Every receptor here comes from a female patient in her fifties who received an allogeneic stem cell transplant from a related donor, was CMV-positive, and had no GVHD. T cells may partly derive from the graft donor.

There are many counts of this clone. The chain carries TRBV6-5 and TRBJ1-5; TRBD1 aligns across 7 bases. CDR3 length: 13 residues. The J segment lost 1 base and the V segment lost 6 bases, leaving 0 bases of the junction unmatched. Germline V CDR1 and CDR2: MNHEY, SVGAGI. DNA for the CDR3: TGTGCCAGCAGGACAGGGAGCAATCAGCCCCAGCATTTT. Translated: CASRTGSNQPQHF.

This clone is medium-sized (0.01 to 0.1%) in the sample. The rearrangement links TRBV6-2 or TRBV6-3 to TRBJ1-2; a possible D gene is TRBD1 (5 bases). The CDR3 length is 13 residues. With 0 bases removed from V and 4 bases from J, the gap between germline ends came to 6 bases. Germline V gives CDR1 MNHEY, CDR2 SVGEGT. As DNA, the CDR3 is TGTGCCAGCAGTTACTCCGGGGGCTATGGCTACACCTTC. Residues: CASSYSGGYGYTF.

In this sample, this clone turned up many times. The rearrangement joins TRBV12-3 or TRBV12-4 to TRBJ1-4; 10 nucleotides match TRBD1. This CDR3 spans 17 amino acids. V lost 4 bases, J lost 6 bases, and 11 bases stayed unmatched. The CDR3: CASSYSFSGTGDEKLFF. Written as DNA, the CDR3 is TGTGCCAGCAGTTACTCTTTTTCGGGGACAGGGGATGAAAAACTGTTTTTT.

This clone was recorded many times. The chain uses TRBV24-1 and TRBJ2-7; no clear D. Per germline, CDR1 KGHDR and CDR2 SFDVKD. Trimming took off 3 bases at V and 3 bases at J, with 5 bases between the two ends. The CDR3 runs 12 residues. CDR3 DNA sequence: TGTGCCACCAGTGATAGGCTCTACGAGCAGTACTTC. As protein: CATSDRLYEQYF.

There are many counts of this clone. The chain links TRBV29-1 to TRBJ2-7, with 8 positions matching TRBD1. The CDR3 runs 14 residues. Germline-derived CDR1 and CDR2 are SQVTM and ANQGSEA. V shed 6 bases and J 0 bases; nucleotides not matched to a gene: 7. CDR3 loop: CSVTGTGGSYEQYF. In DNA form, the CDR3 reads TGCAGCGTGACCGGGACAGGTGGCTCCTACGAGCAGTACTTC.

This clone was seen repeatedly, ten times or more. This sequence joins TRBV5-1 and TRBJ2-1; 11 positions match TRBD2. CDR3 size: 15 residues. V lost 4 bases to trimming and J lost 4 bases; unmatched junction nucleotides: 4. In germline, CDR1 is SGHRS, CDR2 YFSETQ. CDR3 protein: CASSPTSGEYNEQFF. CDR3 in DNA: TGCGCCAGCAGCCCGACTAGCGGGGAATACAATGAGCAGTTCTTC.

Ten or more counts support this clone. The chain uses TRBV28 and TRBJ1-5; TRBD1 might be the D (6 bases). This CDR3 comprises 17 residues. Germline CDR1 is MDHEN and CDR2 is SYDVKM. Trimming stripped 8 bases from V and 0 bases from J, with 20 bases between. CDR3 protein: CASWDLVQGHSNQPQHF. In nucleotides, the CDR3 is TGTGCCAGCTGGGATCTTGTACAGGGCCATAGCAATCAGCCCCAGCATTTT.

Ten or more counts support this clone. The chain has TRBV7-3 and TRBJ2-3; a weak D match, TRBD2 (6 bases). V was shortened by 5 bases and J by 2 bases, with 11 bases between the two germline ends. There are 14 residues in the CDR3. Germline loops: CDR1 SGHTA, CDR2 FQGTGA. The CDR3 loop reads CASSLGTYTDTQYF. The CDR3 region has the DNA TGTGCCAGCAGCCTAGGGACTTACACAGATACGCAGTATTTT.

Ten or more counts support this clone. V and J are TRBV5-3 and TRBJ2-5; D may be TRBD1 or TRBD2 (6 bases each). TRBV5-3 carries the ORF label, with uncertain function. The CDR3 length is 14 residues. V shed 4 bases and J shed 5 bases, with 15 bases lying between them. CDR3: CARSRGTLQETQYF. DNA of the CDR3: TGTGCCAGAAGCCGCGGGACACTTCAGGAGACCCAGTACTTC.

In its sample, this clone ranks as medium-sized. Here the CDR3 DNA reads TGTGCCTCTGGAGGGGGCGTTGATAATGAAAAACTGTTTTTT. It translates to CASGGGVDNEKLFF. The chain joins TRBV7-9 to TRBJ1-4; 7 nucleotides line up with TRBD1. V was clipped by 11 bases and J by 4 bases; unmatched bases: 10. The CDR3 extends over 14 amino acids. Germline CDR1 and CDR2: SEHNR and FQNEAQ (reference sequence).

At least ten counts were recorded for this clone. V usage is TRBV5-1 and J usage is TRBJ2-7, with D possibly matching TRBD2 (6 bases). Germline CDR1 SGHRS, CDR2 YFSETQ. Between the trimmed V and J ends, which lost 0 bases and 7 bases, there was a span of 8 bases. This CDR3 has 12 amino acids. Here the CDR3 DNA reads TGCGCCAGCAGCTTGGGCCTAGCGGAGCAGTACTTC. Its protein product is CASSLGLAEQYF. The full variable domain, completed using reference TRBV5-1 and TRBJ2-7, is KAGVTQTPRYLIKTRGQQVTLSCSPISGHRSVSWYQQTPGQGLQFLFEYFSETQRNKGNFPGRFSGRQFSNSRSEMNVSTLELGDSALYLCASSLGLAEQYFGPGTRLTVT.

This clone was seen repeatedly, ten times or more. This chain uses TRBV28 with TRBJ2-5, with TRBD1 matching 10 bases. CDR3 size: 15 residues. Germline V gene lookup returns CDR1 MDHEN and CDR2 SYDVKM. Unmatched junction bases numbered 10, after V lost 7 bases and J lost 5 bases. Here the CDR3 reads CASTGRQGAGETQYF. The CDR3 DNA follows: TGTGCCAGCACCGGGAGACAGGGGGCCGGGGAGACCCAGTACTTC.

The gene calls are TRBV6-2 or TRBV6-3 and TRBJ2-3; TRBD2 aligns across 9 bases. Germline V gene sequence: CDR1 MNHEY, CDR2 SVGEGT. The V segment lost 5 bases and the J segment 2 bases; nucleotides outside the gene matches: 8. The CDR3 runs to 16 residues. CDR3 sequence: CASSHASGDFTDTQYF. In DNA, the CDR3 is TGTGCCAGCAGTCATGCTAGCGGGGACTTCACAGATACGCAGTATTTT.

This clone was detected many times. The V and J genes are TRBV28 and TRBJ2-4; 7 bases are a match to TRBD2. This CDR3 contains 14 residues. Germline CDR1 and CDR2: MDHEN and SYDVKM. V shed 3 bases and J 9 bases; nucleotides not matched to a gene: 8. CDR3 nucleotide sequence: TGTGCCAGCAGTTTGGGGACTACACCTGGCATTCAGTACTTC. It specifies CASSLGTTPGIQYF.

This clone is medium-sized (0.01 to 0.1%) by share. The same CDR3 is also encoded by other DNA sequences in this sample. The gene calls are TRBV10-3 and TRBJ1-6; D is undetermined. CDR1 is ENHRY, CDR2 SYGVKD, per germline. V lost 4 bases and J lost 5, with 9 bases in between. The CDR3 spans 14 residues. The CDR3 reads CAISVGQNNSPLHF. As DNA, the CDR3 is TGTGCCATCAGTGTAGGGCAGAATAATTCACCCCTCCACTTT.